The next 29 T cell receptor beta chains were all read from a single sample in a study of breast tumors, draining lymph nodes, adjacent tissues. TCRdb fed the multiplex PCR reads into MiXCR, producing one record per CDR3 protein. This sample has approximately 52,000 distinct CDR3 sequences, with around 45% found just once. Material for sequencing was breast tumor tissue. Every receptor here comes from a female donor with breast cancer. Some clones in this sample may be carry-over from other donors' samples.

This clonotype came up many times. This chain connects TRBV12-3 or TRBV12-4 to TRBJ1-5, with TRBD1 identical over 8 bases. The CDR3 consists of 15 residues. V lost 2 bases to trimming and J lost 5 bases; unmatched junction nucleotides: 5. CDR3 nucleotide sequence: TGTGCCAGCAGTTTAAGTGGACAGGGAGATCAGCCCCAGCATTTT. Its protein product is CASSLSGQGDQPQHF.

By share, this clonotype ranks as medium-sized. The CDR3 here is CASREPGERYNEQFF. The CDR3 nucleotides are TGTGCCAGCAGGGAACCAGGGGAGAGGTACAATGAGCAGTTCTTC. This rearrangement joins TRBV6-6 to TRBJ2-1; tentative D call: TRBD1 (6 bases). Germline V gene data show CDR1 as MNHNY and CDR2 as SVGAGI (reference sequence). The CDR3 totals 15 residues. Trimming removed 6 bases from V and 4 bases from J, with 16 bases in between.

The chain combines TRBV19 with TRBJ1-2, with 8 bases aligning to TRBD1. CDR3 length: 17 amino acids. Germline trimming cut 7 bases from V and 7 bases from J; bases unmatched to any gene: 20. Germline assignment: CDR1 LNHDA and CDR2 SQIVND (reference sequence). The CDR3 loop is CASKSSGQGILGAGYTF. The CDR3 DNA sequence: TGTGCCAGTAAATCTTCCGGACAGGGTATTTTAGGCGCTGGCTACACCTTC.

The table lists this clonotype with many counts. V gene TRBV7-2 combines with J gene TRBJ2-7; 10 bases match TRBD1. J lost 3 bases, V lost 3 bases, and 2 bases had no gene match. Germline V gene data show CDR1 as SGHTA and CDR2 as FQGNSA. CDR3 length: 14 amino acids. CDR3 in DNA: TGTGCCAGCAGCTTGACAGGGGGCGACTACGAGCAGTACTTC. Protein: CASSLTGGDYEQYF.

Ten or more counts support this clonotype. V usage is TRBV20-1 and J usage is TRBJ2-7; 7 bases align to TRBD2. The CDR3 runs 17 residues. From germline, CDR1 is DFQATT and CDR2 SNEGSKA (reference sequence). Losses at the gene ends were 0 bases for V and 1 base for J; bases not matched to a gene: 12. The CDR3, as DNA: TGCAGTGCTAGAGATCGGGAGGTGGGCACACTATCCTACGAGCAGTACTTC. The encoded protein is CSARDREVGTLSYEQYF.

This clonotype has ten or more counts. This chain uses TRBV19 with TRBJ2-7, with D possibly being TRBD2 (6 bases). Germline CDR1 and CDR2: LNHDA and SQIVND (reference sequence). This CDR3 region has 13 residues. V dropped 5 bases and J dropped 3 bases, with 11 bases sitting between them. CDR3 region: CASSGNSGYEQYF. CDR3 sequence (DNA): TGTGCCAGTAGTGGGAATAGCGGCTACGAGCAGTACTTC.

The V gene is TRBV4-1, the J gene TRBJ1-4; no clear D gene. Trimming took off 2 bases at V and 6 bases at J, with 13 bases between the two ends. Germline V gene data show CDR1 as MGHRA and CDR2 as YSYEKL. CDR3 length: 15 residues. The CDR3 sequence is CASSQSLRDYEKLFF. CDR3 DNA sequence: TGCGCCAGCAGCCAATCGTTGAGGGATTATGAAAAACTGTTTTTT.

The V and J genes are TRBV5-6 and TRBJ2-3; the match to TRBD2 covers 8 bases. The V gene's germline CDR1 is SGHDT and CDR2 YYEEEE. J lost 4 bases, V lost 5 bases, and 12 bases had no gene match. This CDR3 is 16 amino acids long. In nucleotides, the CDR3 is TGTGCCAGCAGTCTAGGGAGTAGCGGGACCGCAGATACGCAGTATTTT. It is translated as CASSLGSSGTADTQYF.

This chain joins TRBV20-1 and TRBJ1-4, with 8 nucleotides matching TRBD1. This CDR3 has 17 residues. Germline trimming cut 1 base from V and 8 bases from J; bases unmatched to any gene: 15. Germline V gene sequence: CDR1 DFQATT, CDR2 SNEGSKA (reference sequence). The CDR3 coding sequence is TGCAGTGCTAGAGTACTAGCGGGAACAGGGGGGAGGGAAAAACTGTTTTTT. Translation gives CSARVLAGTGGREKLFF.

This clonotype was counted at least ten times. With a much larger clone just one base away, this may be a read error. This sequence joins TRBV9 and TRBJ2-1, with D unclear. CDR3 length equals 14 residues. Germline V CDR1 and CDR2: SGDLS, YYNGEE. Here the CDR3 DNA reads TGTGCCAGCAGTCCGGGCCTTAATGACAATGAGCAGTCCTTC. Its translation: CASSPGLNDNEQSF.

This clonotype was detected many times. This chain joins TRBV7-2 and TRBJ2-2; D is uncertain. Trimming took off 1 base at V and 7 bases at J, with 7 bases between the two ends. The CDR3 runs 13 residues. Germline loops: CDR1 SGHTA, CDR2 FQGNSA. CDR3 bases: TGTGCCAGCAGCTTAGAGGGTAGCGGGGAGCTGTTTTTT. Encoded protein: CASSLEGSGELFF.

The chain employs TRBV20-1 and TRBJ2-7; 7 positions match TRBD2. J gave up 3 bases and V 6 bases, and 8 bases lay outside the gene matches. Per germline, CDR1 DFQATT and CDR2 SNEGSKA (reference sequence). This CDR3 contains 13 residues. CDR3 region: CSASGGSDYEQYF. The DNA of the CDR3 is TGCAGTGCCAGTGGCGGGAGCGACTACGAGCAGTACTTC.

This clonotype came up once. This chain uses TRBV19 with TRBJ1-5; D not certain. V dropped 2 bases and J dropped 5 bases, with 7 bases sitting between them. The germline gives CDR1 LNHDA, CDR2 SQIVND (reference sequence). This CDR3 contains 13 residues. The CDR3 DNA follows: TGTGCCAGTAGTATAAGCGGGGATCAGCCCCAGCATTTT. Translating gives CASSISGDQPQHF. Full variable domain (remainder filled in from reference TRBV19 and TRBJ1-5): DGGITQSPKYLFRKEGQNVTLSCEQNLNHDAMYWYRQDPGQGLRLIYYSQIVNDFQKGDIAEGYSVSREKKESFPLTVTSAQKNPTAFYLCASSISGDQPQHFGDGTRLSIL.

This clonotype appeared many times. The J gene is TRBJ2-1, the V gene TRBV6-6, with TRBD2 matching over 10 bases. The germline gives CDR1 MNHNY, CDR2 SVGAGI (reference sequence). With 6 bases clipped from V and 8 bases from J, the junction kept 10 bases outside the gene matches. The CDR3 is 15 amino acids. CDR3 nucleotide sequence: TGTGCCAGCAGACTAAGCGGGGGGGGGAGTGATGAGCAGTTCTTC. It yields the protein CASRLSGGGSDEQFF.

The chain links TRBV12-3 or TRBV12-4 to TRBJ1-5; no reliable D call. The CDR3 spans 13 residues. The V and J ends lost 7 bases and 5 bases respectively, with 12 bases between them. The CDR3 protein is CASKYELDQPQHF. The CDR3 DNA is TGTGCCAGCAAATATGAACTCGATCAGCCCCAGCATTTT.

The table lists this clonotype with many counts. The chain joins TRBV12-3 or TRBV12-4 to TRBJ2-7; tentative D call: TRBD2 (5 bases). V was trimmed by 5 bases and J by 6 bases, leaving 8 bases between them. The CDR3 loop spans 11 amino acids. The DNA of the CDR3 is TGTGCCAGCAGTCTACTAGTCGAGCAGTACTTC. It specifies CASSLLVEQYF.

In this sample, this clonotype turned up many times. This rearrangement joins TRBV20-1 to TRBJ2-1; D remains unclear. The germline V gene has CDR1 DFQATT and CDR2 SNEGSKA (reference sequence). Between the trimmed V and J ends, which lost 1 base and 3 bases, there was a span of 7 bases. This CDR3 comprises 13 residues. Here the CDR3 reads CSARGPSYNEQFF. Written as DNA, the CDR3 is TGCAGTGCTAGAGGGCCTAGCTACAATGAGCAGTTCTTC.

The genes are TRBV20-1 and TRBJ1-5, with 10 bases identical to TRBD1. Germline V lookup: CDR1 DFQATT, CDR2 SNEGSKA (reference sequence). This CDR3 spans 15 amino acids. V was clipped by 6 bases and J by 6 bases; unmatched bases: 11. The CDR3 DNA reads as TGCAGTGCCCGGGACAGGGGATCAGCAATTCAGCCCCAGCATTTT. It translates to CSARDRGSAIQPQHF.

CDR3 loop: CATSCLVDPRNNEQFF. In nucleotides, the CDR3 is TGTGCCACCAGTTGCTTAGTAGACCCTAGAAACAATGAGCAGTTCTTC. The chain combines TRBV15 with TRBJ2-1; D is uncertain. V was clipped by 6 bases and J by 5 bases, with 20 bases between them. Germline CDR1 LNHNV, CDR2 YYDKDF (reference sequence). This CDR3 comprises 16 residues.

The count of this clonotype is one. The CDR3 DNA reads as TGTGCCAGCAGCCAGCTGGTGATGTCCGGGGAGCTGTTTTTT. It yields the protein CASSQLVMSGELFF. The chain combines TRBV14 with TRBJ2-2; no clear D gene. The CDR3 has 14 residues. Germline V gene lookup returns CDR1 SGHDN and CDR2 FVKESK. The ends were cut back, 3 bases at V and 6 bases at J, with 11 bases in the middle.

In this sample, this clonotype turned up many times. V gene TRBV11-2 combines with J gene TRBJ2-1; TRBD2 might be the D (6 bases). Germline CDR1 and CDR2: SGHAT and FQNNGV. CDR3 length equals 13 residues. Trimming removed 1 base at V and 15 bases at J, with 16 bases between. The CDR3 nucleotides are TGTGCCAGCAGCTTAGTTCGATCAGGACTACCGTTCTTC. Protein product: CASSLVRSGLPFF.

In this sample, this clonotype turned up many times. This chain links TRBV20-1 with TRBJ1-5; D gene uncertain. Trimming removed 6 bases from V and 9 bases from J, with 18 bases in between. From germline, CDR1 is DFQATT and CDR2 SNEGSKA (reference sequence). The CDR3 sequence is 13 residues long. This CDR3 reads CSAIKEGARPQHF. CDR3 bases: TGCAGTGCCATCAAAGAGGGAGCGAGGCCCCAGCATTTT.

This clonotype was observed at least ten times. This chain links TRBV20-1 with TRBJ2-7; 8 nucleotides match TRBD1. CDR3 length equals 15 residues. Germline CDR1 reads DFQATT; CDR2 reads SNEGSKA (reference sequence). Trimming cost V 6 bases and J 9 bases; bases outside gene matches: 19. The DNA of the CDR3 is TGCAGTGCCCCCGAAGGCTGGACAGGGAGTACTCGGCAGTACTTC. Protein sequence: CSAPEGWTGSTRQYF.

The chain links TRBV20-1 to TRBJ2-5; maybe TRBD1 (5 bases). The CDR3 consists of 11 residues. V was shortened by 8 bases and J by 3 bases, with 10 bases between the two germline ends. The germline CDR1 and CDR2 sequences are DFQATT and SNEGSKA (reference sequence). The CDR3 coding sequence is TGCAGTTTAAGCAGGGAAGAGACCCAGTACTTC. It encodes CSLSREETQYF.

The sample holds many counts of this clonotype. V usage is TRBV7-2 and J usage is TRBJ1-5; D unresolved. V lost 2 bases, J lost 4 bases, and 12 bases lay in between. Germline CDR1 and CDR2: SGHTA and FQGNSA. The length of the CDR3 is 15 residues. The CDR3 loop reads CASSLSGVRNQPQHF. The CDR3 coding sequence is TGTGCCAGCAGCTTAAGTGGGGTCCGGAATCAGCCCCAGCATTTT.

This clonotype is a singleton in its sample. One end of the junction does not line up with germline, which may come from a read error. The V gene is TRBV20-1, the J gene TRBJ2-2; 10 bases line up with TRBD2. The CDR3 is made up of 15 amino acids. Germline CDR1 and CDR2: DFQATT and SNEGSKA (reference sequence). The CDR3 nucleotides read TGTAGTGCTAGCGGGAGAGACTTTTACACCGGGGAGCTGTTTTTT. It is translated as CSASGRDFYTGELFF.

The chain couples TRBV7-2 to TRBJ1-2; 8 bases are a match to TRBD1. The CDR3 extends over 15 amino acids. With V trimmed by 1 base and J by 7 bases, 8 bases remained unmatched. Germline values: CDR1 SGHTA, CDR2 FQGNSA. The CDR3 DNA follows: TGTGCCAGCAGCTTAGGAGGACAGGGTCGACGTGGCTACACCTTC. It encodes CASSLGGQGRRGYTF.

V gene TRBV30 combines with J gene TRBJ1-4, with D possibly being TRBD1 (6 bases). V shed 0 bases and J shed 8 bases, with 10 bases lying between them. This CDR3 spans 13 amino acids. The V gene's germline CDR1 is GTSNPN and CDR2 SVGIG (reference sequence). The DNA of the CDR3 is TGTGCCTGGAGTGTAGACAGGAGGGAAAAACTGTTTTTT. Translating it yields CAWSVDRREKLFF. The complete variable domain, with remaining parts taken from reference TRBV30 and TRBJ1-4, reads SQTIHQWPATLVQPVGSPLSLECTVEGTSNPNLYWYRQAAGRGLQLLFYSVGIGQISSEVPQNLSASRPQDRQFILSSKKLLLSDSGFYLCAWSVDRREKLFFGSGTQLSVL.

The chain joins TRBV20-1 to TRBJ1-3, with 7 bases lining up with TRBD1. After removal of 3 bases from V and 4 bases from J, the junction contained 9 bases not matched to a gene. CDR3 size: 15 residues. Germline CDR1 is DFQATT and CDR2 is SNEGSKA (reference sequence). The CDR3 DNA follows: TGCAGTGCTAGCGCTACGACAGGGTTAGGAAACACCATATATTTT. Protein product: CSASATTGLGNTIYF.